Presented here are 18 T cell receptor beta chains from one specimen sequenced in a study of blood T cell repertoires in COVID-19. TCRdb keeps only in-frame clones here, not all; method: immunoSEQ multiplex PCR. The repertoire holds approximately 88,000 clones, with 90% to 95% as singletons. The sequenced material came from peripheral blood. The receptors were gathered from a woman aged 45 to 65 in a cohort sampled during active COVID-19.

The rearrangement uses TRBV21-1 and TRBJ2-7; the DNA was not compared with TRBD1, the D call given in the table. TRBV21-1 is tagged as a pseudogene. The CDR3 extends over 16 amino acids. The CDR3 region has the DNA TGTGCCAGCATCCTAACCTCCGGGACAGGTGACAACGAGCAGTACTTC. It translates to CASILTSGTGDNEQYF.

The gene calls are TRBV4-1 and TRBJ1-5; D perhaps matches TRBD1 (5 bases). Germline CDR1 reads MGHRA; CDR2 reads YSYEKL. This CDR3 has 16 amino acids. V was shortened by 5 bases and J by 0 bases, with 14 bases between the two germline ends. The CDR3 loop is CASSSSGGGSNQPQHF. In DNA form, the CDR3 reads TGCGCCAGCAGCTCATCCGGGGGGGGTAGCAATCAGCCCCAGCATTTT.

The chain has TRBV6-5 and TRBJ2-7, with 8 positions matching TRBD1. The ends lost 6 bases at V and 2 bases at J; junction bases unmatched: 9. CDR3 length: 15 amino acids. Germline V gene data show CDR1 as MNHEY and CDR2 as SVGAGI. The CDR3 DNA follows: TGTGCCAGCAGCCCCGGACAGGGCCAGACCTACGAGCAGTACTTC. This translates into CASSPGQGQTYEQYF.

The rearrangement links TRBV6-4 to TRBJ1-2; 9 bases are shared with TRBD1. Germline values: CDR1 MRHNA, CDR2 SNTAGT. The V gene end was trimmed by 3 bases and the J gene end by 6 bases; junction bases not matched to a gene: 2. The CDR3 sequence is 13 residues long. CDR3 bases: TGTGCCAGCAGTGAGGGGACAGGGAATGGCTACACCTTC. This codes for CASSEGTGNGYTF.

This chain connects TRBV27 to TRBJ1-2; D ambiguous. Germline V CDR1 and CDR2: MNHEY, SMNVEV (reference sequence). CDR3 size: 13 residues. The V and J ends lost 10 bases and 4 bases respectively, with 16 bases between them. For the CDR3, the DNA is TGTGCCACGGCTCCTTCGGGAAGCTATGGCTACACCTTC. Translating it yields CATAPSGSYGYTF.

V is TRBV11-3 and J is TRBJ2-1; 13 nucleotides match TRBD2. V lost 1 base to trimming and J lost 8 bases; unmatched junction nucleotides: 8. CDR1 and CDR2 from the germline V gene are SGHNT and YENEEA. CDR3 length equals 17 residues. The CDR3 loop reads CASSLGLTSGGGDEQFF. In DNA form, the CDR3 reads TGTGCCAGCAGCTTAGGTTTAACTAGCGGGGGGGGAGATGAGCAGTTCTTC.

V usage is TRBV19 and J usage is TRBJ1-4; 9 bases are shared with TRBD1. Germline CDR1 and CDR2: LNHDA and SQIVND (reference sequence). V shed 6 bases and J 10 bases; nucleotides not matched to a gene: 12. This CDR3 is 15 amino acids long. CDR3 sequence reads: CASSPRTGEGGKLFF. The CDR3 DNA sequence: TGTGCCAGTAGCCCAAGGACAGGGGAAGGCGGAAAACTGTTTTTT.

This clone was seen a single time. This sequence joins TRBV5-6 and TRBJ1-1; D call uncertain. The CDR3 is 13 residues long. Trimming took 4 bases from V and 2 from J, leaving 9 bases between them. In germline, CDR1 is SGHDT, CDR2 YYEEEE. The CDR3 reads CASSADFNTEAFF. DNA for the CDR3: TGTGCCAGCAGCGCGGACTTTAACACTGAAGCTTTCTTT.

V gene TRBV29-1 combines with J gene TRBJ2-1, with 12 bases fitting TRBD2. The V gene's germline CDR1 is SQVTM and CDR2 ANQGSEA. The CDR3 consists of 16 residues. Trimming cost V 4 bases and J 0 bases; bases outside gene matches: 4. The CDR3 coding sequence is TGCAGCGTTGGGGGACTAGCGGGTAGCTCCTACAATGAGCAGTTCTTC. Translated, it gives CSVGGLAGSSYNEQFF.

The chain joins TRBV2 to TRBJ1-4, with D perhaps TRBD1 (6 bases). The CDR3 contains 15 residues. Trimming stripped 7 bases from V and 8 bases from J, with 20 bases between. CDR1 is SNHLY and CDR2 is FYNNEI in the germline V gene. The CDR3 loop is CASTPRGGTEEKLFF. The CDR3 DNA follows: TGTGCCAGCACTCCGAGGGGGGGGACCGAAGAAAAACTGTTTTTT.

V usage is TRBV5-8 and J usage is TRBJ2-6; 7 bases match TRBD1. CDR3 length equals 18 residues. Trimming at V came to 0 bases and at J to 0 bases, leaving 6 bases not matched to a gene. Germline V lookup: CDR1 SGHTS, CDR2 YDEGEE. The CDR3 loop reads CASSLDRGLDSGANVLTF. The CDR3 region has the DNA TGTGCCAGCAGCTTGGATAGGGGGCTTGACTCTGGGGCCAACGTCCTGACTTTC.

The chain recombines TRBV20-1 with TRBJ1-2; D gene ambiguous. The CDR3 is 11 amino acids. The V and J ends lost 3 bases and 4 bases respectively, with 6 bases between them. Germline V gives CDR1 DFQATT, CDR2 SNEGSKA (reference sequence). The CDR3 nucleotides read TGCAGTGCTAGCGCGGCCTATGGCTACACCTTC. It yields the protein CSASAAYGYTF.

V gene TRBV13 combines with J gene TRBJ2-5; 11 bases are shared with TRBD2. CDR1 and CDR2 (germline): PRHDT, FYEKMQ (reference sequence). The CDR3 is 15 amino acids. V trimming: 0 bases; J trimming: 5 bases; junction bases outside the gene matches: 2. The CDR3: CASSLGLAGVETQYF. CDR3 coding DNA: TGTGCCAGCAGCTTAGGACTAGCGGGGGTGGAGACCCAGTACTTC.

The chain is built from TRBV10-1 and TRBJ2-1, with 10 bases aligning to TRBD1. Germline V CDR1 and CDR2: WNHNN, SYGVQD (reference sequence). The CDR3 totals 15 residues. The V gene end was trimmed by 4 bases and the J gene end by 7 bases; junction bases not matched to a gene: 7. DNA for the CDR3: TGCGCCAGCAGTGCCGGGACAGGGGTGAATAATGAGCAGTTCTTC. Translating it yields CASSAGTGVNNEQFF.

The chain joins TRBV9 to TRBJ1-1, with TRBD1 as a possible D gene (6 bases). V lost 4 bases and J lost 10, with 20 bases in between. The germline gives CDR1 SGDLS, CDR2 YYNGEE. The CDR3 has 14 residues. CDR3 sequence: CASSPGDLRGRAFF. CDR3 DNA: TGTGCCAGCAGCCCAGGGGATCTTAGAGGGCGAGCTTTCTTT.

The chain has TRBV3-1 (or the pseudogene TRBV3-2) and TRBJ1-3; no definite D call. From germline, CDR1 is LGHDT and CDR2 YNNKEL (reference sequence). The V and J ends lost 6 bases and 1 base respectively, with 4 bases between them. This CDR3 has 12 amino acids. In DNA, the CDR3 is TGTGCCAGCAGTCCGTCTGGAAACACCATATATTTT. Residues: CASSPSGNTIYF.

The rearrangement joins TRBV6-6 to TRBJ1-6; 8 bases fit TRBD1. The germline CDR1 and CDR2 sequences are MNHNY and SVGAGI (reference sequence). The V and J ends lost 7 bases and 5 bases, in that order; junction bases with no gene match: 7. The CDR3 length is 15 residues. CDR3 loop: CASTTGQENNSPLHF. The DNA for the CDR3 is TGTGCCAGCACGACGGGACAGGAAAATAATTCACCCCTCCACTTT.

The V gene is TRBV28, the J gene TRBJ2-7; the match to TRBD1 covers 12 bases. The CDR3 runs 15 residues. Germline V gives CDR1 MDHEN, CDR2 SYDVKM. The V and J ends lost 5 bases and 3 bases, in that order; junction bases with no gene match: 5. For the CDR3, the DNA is TGTGCCAGCAGTCCAGGGACAGGGGGCATCTACGAGCAGTACTTC. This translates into CASSPGTGGIYEQYF.